Given below is one T cell receptor beta chain in context. Its antigen remains unknown. The data are from a study of cytotoxic CD8 clonotypes in ibrutinib-treated CLL. The wider study: The patients, over ten relapsed/refractory and roughly 15 treatment-naive, included about 18 who were IGHV unmutated. Partial responders roughly 25, complete 2; roughly 12 progressed and approximately 15 stayed in remission by median around 62 months. Findings and caveats of the study: Having risen at ibrutinib response, clonality had fallen back toward baseline by progression. Once treatment began, public clonotypes, which were uncommon, contracted or stayed stable.

Libraries were prepared by immunoSEQ multiplex PCR; TCRdb keeps only in-frame clonotypes and omits some of them. The sample has roughly 16,000 clones; roughly three fifths are singletons. The germline V and J ends were trimmed by 3 bases and 4 bases, with 11 bases remaining between them. The CDR3 spans 14 residues. Germline lookup yields CDR1 MNHEY and CDR2 SMNVEV (reference sequence). The TCR comes from a human donor with chronic lymphocytic leukemia. The material was PBMCs, obtained after 12 months of ibrutinib treatment. V is TRBV27 and J is TRBJ2-3; D not resolved. CDR3 amino acids: CASSFERGADTQYF. The CDR3 nucleotides are TGTGCCAGCAGTTTCGAGCGCGGCGCAGATACGCAGTATTTT.